This T cell receptor (beta chain) was obtained from a study of human thymus T cells. Thymic samples were excised during corrective heart operations. Serving as donors were healthy Finnish infants, each of whom was having open corrective surgery for congenital heart defects. The study, taken as a whole, reports: Thymic TCR repertoires of unrelated people reportedly overlapped highly. Use of V and J genes seemed skewed within the thymic and blood repertoires.

This CDR3 spans 14 amino acids. Germline loops: CDR1 SGHAT, CDR2 FQNNGV. V was trimmed by 3 bases and J by 7 bases, leaving 15 bases between them. Sequencing used immunoSEQ multiplex PCR; TCRdb keeps in-frame clones, though not all of them. This table has some 120,000 clones, approximately 96% appearing once. Note on this clone: As yet, its antigen is unknown.

J is TRBJ1-2 and V is TRBV11-2, with a possible D match to TRBD1 (5 bases). Material: thymus tissue. The receptor was derived from a boy younger than two with a congenital heart defect but otherwise immunologically healthy. DNA of the CDR3: TGTGCCAGCAGCTTGGACGTCGGGCAGGGTGGCTACACCTTC. Amino acids: CASSLDVGQGGYTF. Together with reference TRBV11-2 and TRBJ1-2, the CDR3 gives the full variable domain: EAGVAQSPRYKIIEKRQSVAFWCNPISGHATLYWYQQILGQGPKLLIQFQNNGVVDDSQLPKDRFSAERLKGVDSTLKIQPAKLEDSAVYLCASSLDVGQGGYTFGSGTRLTVV.